Listed here are 18 T cell receptor beta chains from one sample, sequenced in a study of blood T cell repertoires in COVID-19. The method was immunoSEQ multiplex PCR; TCRdb's version includes in-frame clones alone and lacks a portion of them. This table holds around 130,000 clones, about 90% found once. Sample: peripheral blood. Receptors originate from a woman aged 60-75 years with acute or convalescent COVID-19.

In its sample, this clone was seen once. The chain has TRBV7-3 and TRBJ2-1; 7 bases fit TRBD2. The V and J ends lost 2 bases and 10 bases, in that order; junction bases with no gene match: 2. Germline V gene data show CDR1 as SGHTA and CDR2 as FQGTGA. The length of the CDR3 is 12 residues. CDR3 bases: TGTGCCAGCAGCTTATCGGGAGGAGAGCAGTTCTTC. Translating gives CASSLSGGEQFF.

The sample holds one count of this clone. This chain joins TRBV5-6 and TRBJ2-1; TRBD1 matches 8 bases. CDR3 length equals 16 residues. Trimming cost V 5 bases and J 6 bases; bases outside gene matches: 13. Germline V gives CDR1 SGHDT, CDR2 YYEEEE. The CDR3 region is CASRTPQGAGVNEQFF. The CDR3 nucleotides are TGTGCCAGCAGAACCCCTCAGGGGGCAGGTGTCAATGAGCAGTTCTTC.

This sequence joins TRBV7-3 and TRBJ2-1; TRBD1 aligns across 11 bases. Trimming at V came to 5 bases and at J to 5 bases, leaving 8 bases not matched to a gene. This CDR3 has 16 residues. Germline lookup yields CDR1 SGHTA and CDR2 FQGTGA. CDR3 loop: CASSEPGTGGDNEQFF. The CDR3 DNA sequence: TGTGCCAGCAGCGAGCCCGGGACAGGGGGAGACAATGAGCAGTTCTTC.

The genes are TRBV2 and TRBJ1-1; D is unclear. Germline loops: CDR1 SNHLY, CDR2 FYNNEI. The germline V and J ends were trimmed by 4 bases and 1 base, with 7 bases remaining between them. The CDR3 spans 13 residues. The CDR3 DNA sequence: TGTGCCAGCAGTGGCCAACAGAACACTGAAGCTTTCTTT. This encodes CASSGQQNTEAFF. Filled out from reference TRBV2 and TRBJ1-1, the complete variable domain reads EPEVTQTPSHQVTQMGQEVILRCVPISNHLYFYWYRQILGQKVEFLVSFYNNEISEKSEIFDDQFSVERPDGSNFTLKIRSTKLEDSAMYFCASSGQQNTEAFFGQGTRLTVV.

This clone came up once. The rearrangement joins TRBV29-1 to TRBJ2-1, with 10 bases aligning to TRBD2. Germline values: CDR1 SQVTM, CDR2 ANQGSEA. This CDR3 region has 13 residues. The junction had 6 bases not matched to a gene; V was cut back by 6 bases and J by 7 bases. Written as DNA, the CDR3 is TGCAGCGTCCCCCTAGCGGGAGCAAATGAGCAGTTCTTC. It is translated as CSVPLAGANEQFF.

This rearrangement joins TRBV11-2 to TRBJ2-1; no reliable D call. The CDR3 sequence is 16 residues long. V dropped 5 bases and J dropped 0 bases, with 14 bases sitting between them. The germline gives CDR1 SGHAT, CDR2 FQNNGV. The CDR3 loop reads CASSPFRGSSYNEQFF. The DNA of the CDR3 is TGTGCCAGCAGCCCCTTTAGAGGTAGCTCCTACAATGAGCAGTTCTTC.

The CDR3 loop is CASRANRGTHNSPLHF. CDR3 bases: TGTGCCAGCAGGGCTAACAGGGGAACCCATAATTCACCCCTCCACTTT. The V gene is TRBV2, the J gene TRBJ1-6, with 7 bases that match TRBD1. The V gene end was trimmed by 6 bases and the J gene end by 5 bases; junction bases not matched to a gene: 10. The CDR3 contains 16 residues. Germline V lookup: CDR1 SNHLY, CDR2 FYNNEI.

This rearrangement joins TRBV18 to TRBJ1-1; tentatively, D is TRBD1 (5 bases). The CDR3 sequence is 14 residues long. In germline, CDR1 is KGHSH, CDR2 LQKENI. The V gene lost 2 bases and the J gene lost 0 bases, with 7 bases spanning the gap. The CDR3 loop is CASSPGALNTEAFF. For the CDR3, the DNA is TGTGCCAGCTCACCAGGGGCCTTGAACACTGAAGCTTTCTTT.

V and J are TRBV7-2 and TRBJ2-5; D uncertain. The ends were cut back, 2 bases at V and 4 bases at J, with 8 bases in the middle. This CDR3 comprises 13 residues. Germline assignment: CDR1 SGHTA and CDR2 FQGNSA. DNA of the CDR3: TGTGCCAGCAGCTTATCATGGGCAGAGACCCAGTACTTC. The encoded protein is CASSLSWAETQYF.

V is TRBV19 and J is TRBJ2-2, with TRBD1 matching over 10 bases. CDR3 size: 16 residues. V was clipped by 3 bases and J by 6 bases; unmatched bases: 7. CDR1 is LNHDA and CDR2 is SQIVND in the germline V gene (reference sequence). The CDR3: CASSIPGQGRAGELFF. The CDR3 DNA sequence: TGTGCCAGTAGTATTCCGGGACAGGGGAGGGCCGGGGAGCTGTTTTTT.

This clone appeared once. The CDR3 spells CASSQRGGNEQYF. CDR3 DNA: TGTGCCAGCAGCCAAAGGGGCGGGAATGAGCAGTACTTC. The genes are TRBV3-1 (or the pseudogene TRBV3-2) and TRBJ2-7; D might be TRBD2 (6 bases). V lost 2 bases and J 7 bases, leaving 12 bases between the germline ends. CDR3 size: 13 residues. Germline loops: CDR1 LGHDT, CDR2 YNNKEL (reference sequence).

CDR3 residues: CASSLGGNSYEQYF. The CDR3 coding sequence is TGCGCCAGCAGCTTGGGGGGCAACTCCTACGAGCAGTACTTC. The J gene is TRBJ2-7, the V gene TRBV5-1; weak D call: TRBD1 (5 bases). This CDR3 contains 14 residues. Germline loops: CDR1 SGHRS, CDR2 YFSETQ. Trimming shortened V by 0 bases and J by 0 bases, and 7 bases separated the two germline ends.

The V and J genes are TRBV30 and TRBJ1-1; no definite D call. The ends were cut back, 3 bases at V and 0 bases at J, with 8 bases in the middle. The CDR3 has 13 residues. CDR1 is GTSNPN, CDR2 SVGIG, per germline (reference sequence). CDR3: CAWSSGMNTEAFF. The CDR3 nucleotides are TGTGCCTGGAGCAGCGGAATGAACACTGAAGCTTTCTTT.

The chain couples TRBV2 to TRBJ2-5; 13 bases are a match to TRBD2. The CDR3 loop spans 16 amino acids. CDR1 and CDR2 (germline): SNHLY, FYNNEI. V lost 2 bases to trimming and J lost 5 bases; unmatched junction nucleotides: 5. CDR3 loop: CASSERLAGGGETQYF. The CDR3 DNA is TGTGCCAGCAGTGAACGACTAGCGGGAGGAGGGGAGACCCAGTACTTC.

The rearrangement joins TRBV20-1 to TRBJ2-7, with D hard to call. CDR1 is DFQATT and CDR2 is SNEGSKA in the germline V gene (reference sequence). The CDR3 extends over 14 amino acids. Between the trimmed V and J ends, which lost 3 bases and 3 bases, there was a span of 15 bases. The DNA for the CDR3 is TGCAGTGCTAGTCGTCAGGCTCTTAGCTACGAGCAGTACTTC. Its protein is CSASRQALSYEQYF.

This chain joins TRBV6-5 and TRBJ1-2, with 7 bases aligning to TRBD1. Trimming cost V 8 bases and J 4 bases; bases outside gene matches: 10. The CDR3 extends over 14 amino acids. Germline assignment: CDR1 MNHEY and CDR2 SVGAGI. The CDR3: CASSQFTGVYGYTF. CDR3 bases: TGTGCCAGCTCACAATTTACAGGGGTCTATGGCTACACCTTC.

Only one count was recorded for this clone. The chain joins TRBV24-1 to TRBJ2-1; TRBD2 aligns across 7 bases. There are 16 residues in the CDR3. Trimming took 7 bases from V and 7 from J; bases not matched to a gene: 15. Germline V gene data show CDR1 as KGHDR and CDR2 as SFDVKD. The CDR3 coding sequence is TGTGCCACCAGGGGCCTAGCTGGGAGGGGTAAGAATGAGCAGTTCTTC. Translated: CATRGLAGRGKNEQFF.

The chain has TRBV5-1 and TRBJ2-2; D is uncertain. Trimming took 1 base from V and 6 from J, leaving 7 bases between them. The CDR3 contains 13 residues. Germline V gene sequence: CDR1 SGHRS, CDR2 YFSETQ. The CDR3: CASSLSEAGELFF. For the CDR3, the DNA is TGCGCCAGCAGCTTGTCCGAGGCCGGGGAGCTGTTTTTT.